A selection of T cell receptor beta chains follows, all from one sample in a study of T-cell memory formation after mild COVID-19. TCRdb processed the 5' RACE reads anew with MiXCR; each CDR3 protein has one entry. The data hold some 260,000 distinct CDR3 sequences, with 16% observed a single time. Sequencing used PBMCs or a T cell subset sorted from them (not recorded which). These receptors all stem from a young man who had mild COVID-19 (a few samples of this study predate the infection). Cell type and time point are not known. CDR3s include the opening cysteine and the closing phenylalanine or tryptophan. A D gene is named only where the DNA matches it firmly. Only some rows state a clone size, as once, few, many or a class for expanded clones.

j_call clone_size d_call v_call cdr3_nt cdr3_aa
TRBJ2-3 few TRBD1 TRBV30 TGTGCCTGGGGACAGGGGGCGAGCACAGATACGCAGTATTTT CAWGQGASTDTQYF
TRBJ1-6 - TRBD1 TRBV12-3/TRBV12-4 TGTGCCAGCAGTTCTCCGGGACAGGGATGGGGTTCACCCCTCCACTTT CASSSPGQGWGSPLHF
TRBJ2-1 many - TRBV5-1 TGCGCCAGCAGCTTGGCGACTGTTCAGTTCTTC CASSLATVQFF
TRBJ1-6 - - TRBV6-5 TGTGCCAGCAGTTACACCCGGGCAGGGCGTAATTCACCCCTCCACTTT CASSYTRAGRNSPLHF
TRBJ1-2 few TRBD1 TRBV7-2 TGTGCCAGCAGCTTAGCCGCGGGACAGGGAGCCGGCTACACCTTC CASSLAAGQGAGYTF
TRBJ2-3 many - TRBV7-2 TGTGCCAGCAGCTTAGAGTCAGATACGCAGTATTTT CASSLESDTQYF
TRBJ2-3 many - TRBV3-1 TGTGCCAGCAGCCAAGGGACTAGCACAGATACGCAGTATTTT CASSQGTSTDTQYF
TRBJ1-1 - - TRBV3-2 TGTGCCAGCAGCCAAAATTTACAGGGTGTGACTGAAGCTTTCTTT CASSQNLQGVTEAFF
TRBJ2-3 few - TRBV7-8 TGTGCCAGCGGACCCTTAAGGGGCCCCACAGATACGCAGTATTTT CASGPLRGPTDTQYF
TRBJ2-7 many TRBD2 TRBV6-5 TGTGCCAGCAGTTACTCCCCCGGGACTAGCTCCGAGCAGTACTTC CASSYSPGTSSEQYF
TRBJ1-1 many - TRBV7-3 TGTGCCAGCAGCTTAGAGGGGAACACTGAAGCTTTCTTT CASSLEGNTEAFF